This is a list of T cell receptor beta chains from one sample in a study of T cell responses to AZD1222 COVID-19 vaccine. The assay was immunoSEQ multiplex PCR, and TCRdb's table has in-frame clones only and misses some. The sample lists some 120,000 clones, approximately 92% occurring once. Here the sequenced sample was peripheral blood, taken on day 0 of AZD1222 vaccination. Receptors originate from an adult in good health. Both conserved end residues are part of each CDR3. D genes are given only for firm matches. Expanded clones get a size class; other rows say once, few or many, or leave the size out.

clone_size	d_call	v_call	j_call	cdr3_aa	cdr3_nt
.	TRBD2	TRBV9	TRBJ2-3	CASSASGKSDTQYF	TGTGCCAGCAGCGCTAGCGGGAAGTCAGATACGCAGTATTTT
.	.	TRBV18	TRBJ1-4	CASSLSQGGEKLFF	TGTGCCAGCTCACTGTCCCAGGGAGGAGAAAAACTGTTTTTT
.	.	TRBV18	TRBJ2-2	CASSPPPGLANGELFF	TGTGCCAGCTCACCACCCCCGGGCCTAGCGAACGGGGAGCTGTTTTTT
.	.	TRBV5-1	TRBJ2-7	CASSLASPYEQYF	TGCGCCAGCAGCTTGGCCTCACCATACGAGCAGTACTTC
.	TRBD1	TRBV18	TRBJ1-1	CASSGGQGVANTEAFF	TGTGCCAGCTCCGGGGGACAGGGGGTTGCGAACACTGAAGCTTTCTTT
.	.	TRBV18	TRBJ2-7	CASSPLSDYEQYF	TGTGCCAGCTCACCTCTATCGGACTACGAGCAGTACTTC
.	.	TRBV2	TRBJ2-1	CASRWGVATATNEQFF	TGTGCCAGCAGGTGGGGGGTCGCGACCGCTACCAATGAGCAGTTCTTC
.	.	TRBV7-8	TRBJ1-1	CASSLIGVEAFF	TGTGCCAGCAGCTTAATCGGAGTTGAAGCTTTCTTT
.	TRBD1	TRBV4-2	TRBJ1-2	CASSQDPTTGGKDGYTF	TGTGCCAGCAGCCAAGATCCAACGACAGGGGGAAAGGATGGCTACACCTTC
.	TRBD1	TRBV5-1	TRBJ2-3	CASSPGTADTDTQYF	TGCGCCAGCAGCCCCGGGACAGCAGACACAGATACGCAGTATTTT
.	.	TRBV9	TRBJ2-3	CASSPDPVFSTDTQYF	TGTGCCAGCAGCCCCGACCCTGTCTTTAGCACAGATACGCAGTATTTT
.	.	TRBV20-1	TRBJ2-2	CSASKDSNTGELFF	TGCAGTGCTAGTAAGGACAGCAACACCGGGGAGCTGTTTTTT
.	.	TRBV12-3/TRBV12-4	TRBJ1-2	CASDQEGKDGYTF	TGTGCCAGCGACCAAGAGGGGAAGGATGGCTACACCTTC
.	TRBD1	TRBV4-1	TRBJ1-4	CATRPGTENEKLFF	TGCGCCACACGGCCCGGGACAGAAAATGAAAAACTGTTTTTT
once	TRBD2	TRBV13	TRBJ2-3	CASSPREVGTDTQYF	TGTGCCAGCAGCCCGCGGGAGGTGGGGACAGATACGCAGTATTTT
.	TRBD1	TRBV30	TRBJ1-5	CAWTGGYGQPQHF	TGTGCCTGGACAGGGGGCTACGGTCAGCCCCAGCATTTT
.	.	TRBV4-2	TRBJ1-2	CASSLDGVRLTF	TGTGCCAGCAGCCTCGACGGGGTTAGGCTCACCTTC